This passage covers 2 T cell receptor beta chains from one sample sequenced in a study of OX40 agonist ivuxolimab in advanced cancers. Some clones are missing from TCRdb's copy, which holds only in-frame ones; the method was immunoSEQ multiplex PCR. The repertoire holds 50,000 to 75,000 clones, nearly 90% seen once, with approximately 0.33% in the top ten. Sequencing was performed on CD4+ or CD8+ T cells sorted from blood, taken in a trial of the OX40 agonist ivuxolimab. These receptors were taken from an adult with an advanced solid tumor such as melanoma, head and neck, liver or kidney cancer.

The gene calls are TRBV7-9 and TRBJ2-5; D gene uncertain. The V end was cut by 3 bases, the J end by 2 bases, with 7 bases between. Germline V lookup: CDR1 SEHNR, CDR2 FQNEAQ (reference sequence). This CDR3 is built from 13 residues. This chain's CDR3 is CASSFSGQETQYF. The CDR3 DNA is TGTGCCAGCAGCTTTAGTGGGCAAGAGACCCAGTACTTC.

The chain uses TRBV6-1 and TRBJ1-2; D not resolved. CDR1 is MNHNS, CDR2 SASEGT, per germline. CDR3 length: 11 amino acids. V was shortened by 8 bases and J by 2 bases, with 6 bases between the two germline ends. The CDR3: CASQANYGYTF. The DNA for the CDR3 is TGTGCCAGCCAGGCGAACTATGGCTACACCTTC.